This record concerns one T cell receptor (beta chain) sequence. Its antigen is not known. Then a second PCR, running roughly 7 to 11 cycles, was carried out with a sample-barcoded 5' primer and a J-beta primer mix. TCRdb redid the calling of the 5' RACE reads with MiXCR, one entry per CDR3 protein. The sample consists of under 2 million distinct CDR3 sequences, 30% to 35% of them appearing once. The data are from a study of blood T cells in healthy people across ages. Looked up from germline, CDR1 is SSHAT and CDR2 is FNYEAQ (reference sequence). Deletions cut 5 bases from V and 4 bases from J, with 9 bases between. CDR3 length: 13 residues. Overall study findings and caveats: Researchers report that TCR beta diversity correlated strongly with naive T cell percentage.

This sequence joins TRBV7-7 and TRBJ2-1; D unresolved. This TCR was recovered from a woman aged 25 to 45 in good health. The sample taken for sequencing was blood. As DNA, the CDR3 is TGTGCCAGCAGCATTTCCGAGTACAATGAGCAGTTCTTC. It codes for CASSISEYNEQFF. Full variable domain (remainder filled in from reference TRBV7-7 and TRBJ2-1): GAGVSQSPRYKVTKRGQDVTLRCDPISSHATLYWYQQALGQGPEFLTYFNYEAQPDKSGLPSDRFSAERPEGSISTLTIQRTEQRDSAMYRCASSISEYNEQFFGPGTRLTVL.